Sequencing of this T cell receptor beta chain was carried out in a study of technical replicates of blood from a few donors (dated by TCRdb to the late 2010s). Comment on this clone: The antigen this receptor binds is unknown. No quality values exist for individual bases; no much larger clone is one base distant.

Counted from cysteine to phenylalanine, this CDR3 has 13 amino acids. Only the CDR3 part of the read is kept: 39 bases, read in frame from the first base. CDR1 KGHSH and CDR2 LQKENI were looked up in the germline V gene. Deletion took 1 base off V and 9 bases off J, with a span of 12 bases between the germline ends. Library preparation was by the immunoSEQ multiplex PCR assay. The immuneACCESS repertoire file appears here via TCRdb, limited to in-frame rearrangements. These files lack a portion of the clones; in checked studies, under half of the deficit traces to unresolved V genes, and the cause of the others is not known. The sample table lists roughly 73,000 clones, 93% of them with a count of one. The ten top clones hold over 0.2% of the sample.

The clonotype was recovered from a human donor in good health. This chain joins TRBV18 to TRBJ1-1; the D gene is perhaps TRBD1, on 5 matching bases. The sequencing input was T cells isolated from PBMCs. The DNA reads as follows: TGTGCCAGCTCACCACTCCCCAGGGCCCAAGCTTTCTTT. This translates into CASSPLPRAQAFF.